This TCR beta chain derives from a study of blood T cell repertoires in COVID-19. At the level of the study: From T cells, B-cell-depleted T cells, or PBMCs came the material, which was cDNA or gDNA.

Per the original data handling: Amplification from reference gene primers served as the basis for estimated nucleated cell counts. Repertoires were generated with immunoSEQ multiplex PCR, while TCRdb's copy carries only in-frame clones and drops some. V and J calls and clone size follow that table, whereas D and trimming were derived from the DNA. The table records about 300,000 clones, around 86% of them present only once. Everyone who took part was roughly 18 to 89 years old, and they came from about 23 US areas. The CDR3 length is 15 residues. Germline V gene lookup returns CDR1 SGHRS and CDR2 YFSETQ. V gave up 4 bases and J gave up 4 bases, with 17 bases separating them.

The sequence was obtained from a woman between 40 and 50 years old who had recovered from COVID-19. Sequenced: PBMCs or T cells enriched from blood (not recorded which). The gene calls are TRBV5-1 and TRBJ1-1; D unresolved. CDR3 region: CASSPRGSPSTEAFF. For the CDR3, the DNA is TGCGCCAGCAGCCCTAGAGGATCTCCCTCCACTGAAGCTTTCTTT.